The clone carrying this TCR beta chain was seen a handful of times. Its specificity is unknown. The sample is drawn from a study of cytomegalovirus exposure and HLA in healthy donors. The PCR made use of 60 Vbeta and 13 Jbeta primers. TCRdb's table, derived via immunoSEQ multiplex PCR, lists solely in-frame clones and lacks some. The data contain 100,000 to 150,000 clones, 74% of them seen just once; the ten biggest clones take up about 4%. The V end lost 4 bases, the J end lost 0 bases, and 12 bases lay between the germline ends. The CDR3 has 16 residues. CDR1 and CDR2 (germline): SSHAT, FNYEAQ (reference sequence). Study-level results: DRB1 showed the most TCR associations and HLA-C the fewest in a later analysis, as rates varied by HLA locus. Altogether, 164 TCR beta chains were recorded as cytomegalovirus-associated. When analyzed later, a missense DCLRE1C variant was found to be linked to TCR beta V- and J-gene trimming.

V is TRBV7-7 and J is TRBJ2-2; weak D call: TRBD1 (6 bases). This TCR derives from a woman between 45 and 60 years old in good health and CMV-seropositive. The sample was PBMCs. The DNA for the CDR3 is TGTGCCAGCAGCTCCAGACAGGTTCCGAACACCGGGGAGCTGTTTTTT. Its protein product is CASSSRQVPNTGELFF.